This T cell receptor (beta chain) was identified in a study of OX40 agonist ivuxolimab in advanced cancers. Study-wide background: Head and neck, renal cell, melanoma or hepatocellular carcinoma were the cancers that dose-escalation patients had. Study outcomes and limitations: Part of the nonresponder group also had normalized T-cell clonal expansion that was low.

TCRdb's table, derived via immunoSEQ multiplex PCR, lists solely in-frame clones and lacks some. This repertoire shows about 100,000 clones, under 85% found once; its top ten account for roughly 5%. Concerning this clone itself: As yet, its antigen is unknown.

The CDR3 is 14 residues long. Germline lookup yields CDR1 SGDLS and CDR2 YYNGEE. The germline V and J ends were trimmed by 1 base and 7 bases, with 15 bases remaining between them. The sequence came from an adult with an advanced solid tumor such as melanoma, head and neck, liver or kidney cancer. This sample comprised CD4+ or CD8+ T cells sorted from blood, obtained in a trial of the OX40 agonist ivuxolimab. This rearrangement joins TRBV9 to TRBJ2-7; weak D call: TRBD1 (6 bases). The CDR3 DNA reads TGTGCCAGCAGCGTACAGGGGACCTCTACGGAGCAGTACTTC. It specifies CASSVQGTSTEQYF.